These 6 T cell receptor beta chains originate from one sample sequenced in a study of blood T cell repertoires in COVID-19. Profiling relied on immunoSEQ multiplex PCR, and the TCRdb table lists in-frame clones only, not all of them. This table holds 310,000 or so clones, approximately 90% found once. Material: PBMCs or T cells enriched from blood (not recorded which). Receptors were obtained from a woman in her late teens or twenties who had recovered from COVID-19.

The chain uses TRBV6-2 or TRBV6-3 and TRBJ2-1; D possibly corresponds to TRBD2 (5 bases). Germline CDR1 and CDR2: MNHEY and SVGEGT. CDR3 size: 14 residues. The ends were cut back, 2 bases at V and 7 bases at J, with 12 bases in the middle. Here the CDR3 reads CASSYLLGGNEQFF. CDR3 in DNA: TGTGCCAGCAGTTACCTGCTGGGCGGGAATGAGCAGTTCTTC.

This chain's CDR3 is CASKGGRSTDTQYF. CDR3 bases: TGTGCCAGCAAGGGCGGGCGAAGCACAGATACGCAGTATTTT. The chain carries TRBV2 and TRBJ2-3; D possibly corresponds to TRBD2 (5 bases). Germline V gene data show CDR1 as SNHLY and CDR2 as FYNNEI. Trimming left V 7 bases short and J 0 bases short, with 11 bases between. The CDR3 is 14 residues long.

This clone was observed a single time. The chain combines TRBV5-1 with TRBJ1-1; 7 nucleotides align to TRBD1. The CDR3 has 14 residues. V lost 3 bases, J lost 3 bases, and 5 bases stayed unmatched. Germline CDR1 is SGHRS and CDR2 is YFSETQ. CDR3 bases: TGCGCCAGCAGCTACAGGGGTTTTGACACTGAAGCTTTCTTT. Translating gives CASSYRGFDTEAFF.

This clone appeared a few times. The rearrangement links TRBV3-1 (or the pseudogene TRBV3-2) to TRBJ2-3, with D possibly TRBD2 on 5 matching bases. Trimming removed 4 bases from V and 2 bases from J, with 19 bases in between. Germline V gives CDR1 LGHDT, CDR2 YNNKEL (reference sequence). This CDR3 spans 17 amino acids. The CDR3 here is CASSLPRAGRVTDTQYF. CDR3 in DNA: TGTGCCAGCAGCCTCCCTCGGGCGGGCCGCGTCACAGATACGCAGTATTTT.

The chain has TRBV15 and TRBJ1-4, with TRBD1 matching over 10 bases. Germline V CDR1 and CDR2: LNHNV, YYDKDF (reference sequence). J lost 5 bases, V lost 5 bases, and 8 bases had no gene match. CDR3 length: 16 residues. CDR3 sequence reads: CATSRGTGDQNEKLFF. The DNA for the CDR3 is TGTGCCACCAGCCGAGGGACAGGGGACCAGAATGAAAAACTGTTTTTT.

The rearrangement uses TRBV6-5 and TRBJ2-7; no clear D. This CDR3 is built from 13 residues. Trimming removed 2 bases at V and 7 bases at J, with 12 bases between. Per germline, CDR1 MNHEY and CDR2 SVGAGI. CDR3 amino acids: CASSYPAGEEQYF. DNA for the CDR3: TGTGCCAGCAGTTACCCAGCCGGAGAGGAGCAGTACTTC.